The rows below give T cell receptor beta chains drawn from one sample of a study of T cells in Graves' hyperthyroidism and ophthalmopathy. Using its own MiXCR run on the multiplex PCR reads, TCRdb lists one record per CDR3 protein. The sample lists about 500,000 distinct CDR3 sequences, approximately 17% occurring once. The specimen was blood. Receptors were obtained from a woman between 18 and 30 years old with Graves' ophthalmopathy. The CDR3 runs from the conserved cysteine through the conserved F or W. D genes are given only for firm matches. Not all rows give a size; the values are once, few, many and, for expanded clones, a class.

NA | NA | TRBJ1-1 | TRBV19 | CASSRSDLNTEAFF | TGTGCCAGTAGTAGGTCAGACCTGAACACTGAAGCTTTCTTT
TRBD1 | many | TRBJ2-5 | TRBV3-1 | CASSIRTGGPGTQYF | TGTGCCAGCAGCATAAGGACAGGGGGGCCTGGTACCCAGTACTTC
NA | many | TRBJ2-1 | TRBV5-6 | CASSQGGGDPYNEQFF | TGTGCCAGCAGCCAAGGAGGTGGGGACCCCTACAATGAGCAGTTCTTC
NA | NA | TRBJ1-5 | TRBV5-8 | CATSRSGTNNQPQHF | TGTGCCACGAGCCGGTCAGGGACGAACAATCAGCCCCAGCATTTT
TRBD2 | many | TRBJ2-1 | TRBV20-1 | CSASPRLAGGHEQFF | TGCAGTGCTAGCCCTAGACTAGCGGGGGGGCATGAGCAGTTCTTC
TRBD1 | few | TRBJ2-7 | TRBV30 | CAWRDSRYEQYF | TGTGCCTGGCGGGACAGCCGTTACGAGCAGTACTTC
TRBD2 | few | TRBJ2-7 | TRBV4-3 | CASSQGLAGVLRPYEQYF | TGCGCCAGCAGCCAGGGACTAGCGGGAGTACTTCGTCCCTACGAGCAGTACTTC
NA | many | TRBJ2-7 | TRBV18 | CASSPAHNEQYF | TGTGCCAGCTCACCAGCCCACAACGAGCAGTACTTC
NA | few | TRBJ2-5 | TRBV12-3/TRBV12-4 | CASSLSRTMYF | TGTGCCAGCAGTTTATCGAGGACCATGTACTTC
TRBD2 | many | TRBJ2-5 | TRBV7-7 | CASSPYLWTSGRGGETQYF | TGTGCTAGCAGCCCTTATTTATGGACTAGCGGGAGAGGAGGGGAGACCCAGTACTTC
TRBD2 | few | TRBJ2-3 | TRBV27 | CASSLSGTGWEGYTDTQYF | TGTGCCAGCAGTTTATCCGGGACGGGGTGGGAGGGCTACACAGATACGCAGTATTTT
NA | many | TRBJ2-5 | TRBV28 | CASLGAFQYF | TGTGCCAGCCTTGGGGCCTTTCAGTACTTC
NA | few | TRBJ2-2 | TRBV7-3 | CASSLIGRGPGELFF | TGTGCCAGCAGCTTAATTGGTCGGGGGCCCGGGGAGCTGTTTTTT
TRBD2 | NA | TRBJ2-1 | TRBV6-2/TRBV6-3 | CASSYRAVGGSEQFF | TGTGCCAGCAGTTACCGGGCGGTGGGGGGGAGTGAGCAGTTCTTC
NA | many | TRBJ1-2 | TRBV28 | CASGWGLSRNYGYTF | TGTGCCAGCGGCTGGGGACTGTCAAGGAACTATGGCTACACCTTC
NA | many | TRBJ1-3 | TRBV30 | CAWRGSSGNTIYF | TGTGCCTGGAGAGGGAGCTCTGGAAACACCATATATTTT
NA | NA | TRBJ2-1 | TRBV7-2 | CASSSSVNSYNEQFF | TGTGCCAGCAGCTCTAGCGTGAACTCCTACAATGAGCAGTTCTTC
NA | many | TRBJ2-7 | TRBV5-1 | CASSLVADYEQYF | TGTGCCAGCAGCTTAGTGGCAGACTACGAGCAGTACTTC
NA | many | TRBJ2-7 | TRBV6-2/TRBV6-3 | CASSSKRRTLPYEQYF | TGTGCCAGCAGTTCGAAGAGACGGACACTACCCTACGAGCAGTACTTC
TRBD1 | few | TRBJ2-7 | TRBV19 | CASSLQDRGYEQYF | TGTGCCAGTAGTCTCCAGGACAGGGGGTACGAGCAGTACTTC
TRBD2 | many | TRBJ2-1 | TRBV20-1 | CSARDTTSGYNEQFF | TGCAGTGCTAGAGATACCACTAGCGGGTACAATGAGCAGTTCTTC
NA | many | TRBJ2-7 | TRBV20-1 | CSARDRTAGNSYEQYF | TGCAGTGCTAGAGATCGTACGGCGGGAAACTCCTACGAGCAGTACTTC
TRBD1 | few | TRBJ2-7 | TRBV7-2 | CASSQGTGRYEQYF | TGTGCCAGCAGCCAAGGGACAGGGAGGTACGAGCAGTACTTC
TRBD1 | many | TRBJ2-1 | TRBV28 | CASSFRGQGGTEQFF | TGTGCCAGCAGTTTCCGGGGACAGGGGGGTACTGAGCAGTTCTTC
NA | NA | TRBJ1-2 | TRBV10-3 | CAITPKWGEASYTF | TGTGCCATCACCCCGAAGTGGGGGGAGGCGAGCTACACCTTC
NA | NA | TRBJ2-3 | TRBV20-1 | CSAPSMGADTQYF | TGCAGTGCCCCCTCGATGGGGGCAGATACGCAGTATTTT
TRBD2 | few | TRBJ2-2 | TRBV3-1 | CASSQDPLAAIAATGELFF | TGTGCCAGCAGCCAAGATCCACTAGCGGCCATAGCGGCCACCGGGGAGCTGTTTTTT
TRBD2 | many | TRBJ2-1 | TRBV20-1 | CSAPGLAGPIDEQFF | TGCAGTGCCCCGGGACTAGCGGGACCAATCGATGAGCAGTTCTTC
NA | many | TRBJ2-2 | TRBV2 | CASSGGTSNTGELFF | TGTGCCAGCAGTGGGGGGACATCGAACACCGGGGAGCTGTTTTTT
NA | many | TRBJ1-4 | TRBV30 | CAWSPKDTIREKLFF | TGTGCCTGGAGTCCAAAGGACACTATCCGTGAAAAACTGTTTTTT
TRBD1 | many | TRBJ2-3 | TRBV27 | CASSPLDREGFTQYF | TGTGCCAGCAGTCCCCTCGACAGGGAAGGCTTTACGCAGTATTTT
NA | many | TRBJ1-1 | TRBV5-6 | CASSLEPRTEAFF | TGTGCCAGCAGCTTGGAGCCACGGACTGAAGCTTTCTTT
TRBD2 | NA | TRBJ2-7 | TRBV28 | CASSTQSGGSSYEQYF | TGTGCCAGCAGTACACAGAGCGGGGGGAGCTCCTACGAGCAGTACTTC
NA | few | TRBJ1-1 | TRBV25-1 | CASSEGDSNTEAFF | TGTGCCAGCAGTGAGGGGGACTCGAACACTGAAGCTTTCTTT
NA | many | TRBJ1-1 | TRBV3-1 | CASSDPSGGTPEAFF | TGTGCCAGCAGTGACCCCTCCGGGGGAACACCTGAAGCTTTCTTT
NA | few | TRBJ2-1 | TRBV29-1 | CSVGLLNYNEQFF | TGCAGCGTGGGACTCCTTAACTACAATGAGCAGTTCTTC
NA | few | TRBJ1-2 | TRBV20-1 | CSATLPGGDNYGYTF | TGCAGTGCTACCCTACCTGGAGGGGATAACTATGGCTACACCTTC
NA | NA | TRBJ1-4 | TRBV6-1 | CASSEALRGEKLFF | TGTGCCAGCAGTGAAGCGCTTCGTGGAGAAAAACTGTTTTTT